One sample yielded the 3 T cell receptor beta chains listed below, sequenced in a study of shared clonotypes between healthy human individuals. Assay: immunoSEQ multiplex PCR; the TCRdb copy retains only in-frame clones and omits some. The sample records under 1,100,000 clones, roughly 80% being singletons. Sequences were obtained from memory CD4+ T cells sorted from blood. The sample's subset: CD45RA-negative fraction. These receptors all stem from a man between 18 and 29 years old in good health.

The chain links TRBV7-2 to TRBJ1-3; 9 bases align to TRBD1. V was clipped by 5 bases and J by 3 bases; unmatched bases: 5. The CDR3 totals 15 residues. Germline values: CDR1 SGHTA, CDR2 FQGNSA. CDR3 in DNA: TGTGCCAGCAGCACAGGGGGCATCGGTGGAAACACCATATATTTT. The encoded protein is CASSTGGIGGNTIYF.

This chain joins TRBV2 and TRBJ2-7; unclear D gene. V shed 4 bases and J shed 7 bases, with 11 bases lying between them. The length of the CDR3 is 12 residues. Per the germline V gene, CDR1 is SNHLY and CDR2 is FYNNEI. The chain's CDR3 is CASSVSLREQYF. The CDR3 DNA sequence: TGTGCCAGCAGTGTTTCCCTTAGGGAGCAGTACTTC.

The V and J genes are TRBV28 and TRBJ2-1; 7 bases are shared with TRBD2. Germline assignment: CDR1 MDHEN and CDR2 SYDVKM. Trimming took 3 bases from V and 3 from J; bases not matched to a gene: 2. The length of the CDR3 is 14 residues. CDR3 region: CASSLGGIYNEQFF. As DNA, the CDR3 is TGTGCCAGCAGTTTGGGGGGGATCTACAATGAGCAGTTCTTC. Based on the CDR3 plus reference TRBV28 and TRBJ2-1, the full variable domain is DVKVTQSSRYLVKRTGEKVFLECVQDMDHENMFWYRQDPGLGLRLIYFSYDVKMKEKGDIPEGYSVSREKKERFSLILESASTNQTSMYLCASSLGGIYNEQFFGPGTRLTVL.